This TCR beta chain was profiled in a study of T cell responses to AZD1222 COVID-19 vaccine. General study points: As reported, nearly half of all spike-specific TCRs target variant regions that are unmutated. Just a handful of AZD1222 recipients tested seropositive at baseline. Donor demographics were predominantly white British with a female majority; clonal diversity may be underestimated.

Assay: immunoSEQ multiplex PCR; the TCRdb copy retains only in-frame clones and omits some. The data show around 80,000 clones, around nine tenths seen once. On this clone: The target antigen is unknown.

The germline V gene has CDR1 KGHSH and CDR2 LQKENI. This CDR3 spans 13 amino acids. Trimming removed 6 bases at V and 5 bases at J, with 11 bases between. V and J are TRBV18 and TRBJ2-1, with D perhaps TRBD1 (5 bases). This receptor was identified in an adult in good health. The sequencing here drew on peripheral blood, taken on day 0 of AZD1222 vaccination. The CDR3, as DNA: TGTGCCAGCTCTCCAGGGTGGGACAATGAGCAGTTCTTC. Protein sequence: CASSPGWDNEQFF.